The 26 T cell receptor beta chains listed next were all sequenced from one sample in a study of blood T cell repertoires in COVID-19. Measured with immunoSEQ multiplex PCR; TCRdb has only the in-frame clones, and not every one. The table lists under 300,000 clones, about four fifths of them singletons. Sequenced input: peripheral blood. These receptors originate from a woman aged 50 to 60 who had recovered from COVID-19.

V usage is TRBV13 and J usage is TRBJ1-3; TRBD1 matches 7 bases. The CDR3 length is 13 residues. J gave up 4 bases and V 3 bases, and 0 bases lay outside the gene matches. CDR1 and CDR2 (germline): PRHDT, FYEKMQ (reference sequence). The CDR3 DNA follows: TGTGCCAGCAGCTTGACAGGGGGAAACACCATATATTTT. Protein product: CASSLTGGNTIYF.

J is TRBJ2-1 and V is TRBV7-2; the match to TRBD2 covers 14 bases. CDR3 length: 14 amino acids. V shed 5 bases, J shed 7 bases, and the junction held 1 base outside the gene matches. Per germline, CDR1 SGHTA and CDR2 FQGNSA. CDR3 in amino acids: CASSRTSGGNEQFF. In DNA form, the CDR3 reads TGTGCCAGCAGCCGGACTAGCGGGGGGAATGAGCAGTTCTTC.

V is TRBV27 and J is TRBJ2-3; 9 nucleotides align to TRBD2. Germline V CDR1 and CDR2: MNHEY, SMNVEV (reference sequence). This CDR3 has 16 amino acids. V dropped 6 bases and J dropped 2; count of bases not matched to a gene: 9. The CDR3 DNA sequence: TGTGCCAGCAGGGTTTCCAGCGGGGGGTACACAGATACGCAGTATTTT. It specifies CASRVSSGGYTDTQYF.

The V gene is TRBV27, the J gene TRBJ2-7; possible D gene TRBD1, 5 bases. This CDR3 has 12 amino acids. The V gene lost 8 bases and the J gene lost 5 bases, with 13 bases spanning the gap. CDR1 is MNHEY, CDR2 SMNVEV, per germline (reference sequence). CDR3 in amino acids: CASGPQGNEQYF. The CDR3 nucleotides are TGTGCCAGCGGCCCTCAGGGAAACGAGCAGTACTTC.

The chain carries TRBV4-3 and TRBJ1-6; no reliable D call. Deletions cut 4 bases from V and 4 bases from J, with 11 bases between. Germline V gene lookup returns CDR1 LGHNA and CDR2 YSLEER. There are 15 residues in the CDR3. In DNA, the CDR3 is TGCGCCAGCAGCCGAGGGCTATCTTATAATTCACCCCTCCACTTT. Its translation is CASSRGLSYNSPLHF.

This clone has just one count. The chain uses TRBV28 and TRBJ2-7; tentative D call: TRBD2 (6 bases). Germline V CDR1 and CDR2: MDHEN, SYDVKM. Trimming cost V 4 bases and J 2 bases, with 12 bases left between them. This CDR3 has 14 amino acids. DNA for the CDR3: TGTGCCAGCAGTTCCCCGGGGGTACCCTACGAGCAGTACTTC. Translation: CASSSPGVPYEQYF.

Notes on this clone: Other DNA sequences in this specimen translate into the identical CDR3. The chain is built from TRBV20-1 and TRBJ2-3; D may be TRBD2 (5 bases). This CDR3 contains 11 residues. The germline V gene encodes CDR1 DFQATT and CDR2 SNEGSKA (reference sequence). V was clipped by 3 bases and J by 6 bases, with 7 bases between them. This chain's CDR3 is CSASGGDTQYF. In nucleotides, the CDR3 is TGCAGTGCTAGCGGCGGGGATACGCAGTATTTT.

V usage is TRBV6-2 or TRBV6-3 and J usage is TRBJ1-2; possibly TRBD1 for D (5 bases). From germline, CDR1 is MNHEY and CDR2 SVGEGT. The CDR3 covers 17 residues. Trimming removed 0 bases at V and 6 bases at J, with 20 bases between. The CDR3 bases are TGTGCCAGCAGTTACTCAACCTCACAGGCCCCCGTAGATGGCTACACCTTC. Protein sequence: CASSYSTSQAPVDGYTF.

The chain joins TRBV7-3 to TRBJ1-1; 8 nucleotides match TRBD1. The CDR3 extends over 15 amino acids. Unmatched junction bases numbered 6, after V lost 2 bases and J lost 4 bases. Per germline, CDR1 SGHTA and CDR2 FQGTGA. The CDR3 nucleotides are TGTGCCAGCAGCTTAGAACGACAGGGGACCACTGAAGCTTTCTTT. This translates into CASSLERQGTTEAFF.

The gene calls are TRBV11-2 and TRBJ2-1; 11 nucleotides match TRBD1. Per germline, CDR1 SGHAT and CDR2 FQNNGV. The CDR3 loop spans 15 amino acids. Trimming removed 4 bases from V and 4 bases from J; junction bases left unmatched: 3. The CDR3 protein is CASSSGTGGYNEQFF. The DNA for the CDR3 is TGTGCCAGCAGCTCCGGGACAGGGGGGTACAATGAGCAGTTCTTC.

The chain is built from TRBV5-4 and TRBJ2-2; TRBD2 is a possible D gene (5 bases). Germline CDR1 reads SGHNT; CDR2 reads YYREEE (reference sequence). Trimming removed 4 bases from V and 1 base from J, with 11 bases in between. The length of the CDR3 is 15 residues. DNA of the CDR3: TGTGCCAGCAGCCGTGGACTGGGGAACACCGGGGAGCTGTTTTTT. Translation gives CASSRGLGNTGELFF.

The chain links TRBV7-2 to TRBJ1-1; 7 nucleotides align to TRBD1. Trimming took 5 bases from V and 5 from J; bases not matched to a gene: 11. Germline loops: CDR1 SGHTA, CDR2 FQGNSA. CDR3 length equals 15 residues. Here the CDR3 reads CASSARQGRRTEAFF. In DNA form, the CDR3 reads TGTGCCAGCAGCGCCCGACAGGGCCGGCGGACTGAAGCTTTCTTT.

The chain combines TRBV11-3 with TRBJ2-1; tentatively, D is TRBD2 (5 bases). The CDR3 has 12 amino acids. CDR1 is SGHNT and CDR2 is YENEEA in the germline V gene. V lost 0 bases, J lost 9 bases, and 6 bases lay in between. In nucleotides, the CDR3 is TGTGCCAGCAGCTTAGATCGGGGTGAGCAGTTCTTC. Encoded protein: CASSLDRGEQFF.

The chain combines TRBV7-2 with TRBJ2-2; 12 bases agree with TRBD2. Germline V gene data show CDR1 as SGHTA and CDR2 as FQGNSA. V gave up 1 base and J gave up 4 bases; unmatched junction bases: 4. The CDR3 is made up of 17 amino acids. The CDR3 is CASSLGLAGGGTGELFF. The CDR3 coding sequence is TGTGCCAGCAGCTTAGGGCTAGCGGGAGGGGGCACCGGGGAGCTGTTTTTT.

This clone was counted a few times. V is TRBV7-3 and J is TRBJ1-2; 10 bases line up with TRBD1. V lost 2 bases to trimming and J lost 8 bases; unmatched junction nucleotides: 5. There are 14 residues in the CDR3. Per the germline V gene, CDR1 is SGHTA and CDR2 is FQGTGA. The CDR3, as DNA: TGTGCCAGCAGCTTATCCGGGACAGGGGACGGCTACACCTTC. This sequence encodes CASSLSGTGDGYTF.

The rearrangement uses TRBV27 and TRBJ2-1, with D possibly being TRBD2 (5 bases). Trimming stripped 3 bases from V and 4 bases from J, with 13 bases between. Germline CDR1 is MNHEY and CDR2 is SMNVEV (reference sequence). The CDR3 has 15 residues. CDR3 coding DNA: TGTGCCAGCAGTTTGAATAGCGTAGTTTACAATGAGCAGTTCTTC. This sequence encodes CASSLNSVVYNEQFF.

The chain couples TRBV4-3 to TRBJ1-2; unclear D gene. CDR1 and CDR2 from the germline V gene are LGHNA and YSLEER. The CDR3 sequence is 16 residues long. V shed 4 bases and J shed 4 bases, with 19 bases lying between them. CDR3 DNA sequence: TGCGCCAGCAGCCCGGATGGTAGGGAGGGTAGCTATGGCTACACCTTC. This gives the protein CASSPDGREGSYGYTF.

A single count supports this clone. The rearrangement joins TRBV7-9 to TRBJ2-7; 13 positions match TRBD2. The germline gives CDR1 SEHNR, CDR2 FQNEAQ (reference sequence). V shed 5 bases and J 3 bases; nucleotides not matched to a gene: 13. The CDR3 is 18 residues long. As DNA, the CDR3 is TGTGCCAGCAGCCCCAAGGTCCGACTAGCGGGAGGCCGCTACGAGCAGTACTTC. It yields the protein CASSPKVRLAGGRYEQYF. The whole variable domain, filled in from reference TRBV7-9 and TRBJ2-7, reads DTGVSQNPRHKITKRGQNVTFRCDPISEHNRLYWYRQTLGQGPEFLTYFQNEAQLEKSRLLSDRFSAERPKGSFSTLEIQRTEQGDSAMYLCASSPKVRLAGGRYEQYFGPGTRLTVT.

In DNA form, the CDR3 reads TGTGCCAGCTCCCACCGGGACAGGTACTCCTACGAGCAGTACTTC. Translated, it gives CASSHRDRYSYEQYF. V and J are TRBV6-6 and TRBJ2-7, with 8 bases matching TRBD1. Looked up from germline, CDR1 is MNHNY and CDR2 is SVGAGI (reference sequence). The V gene end was trimmed by 8 bases and the J gene end by 0 bases; junction bases not matched to a gene: 9. The CDR3 covers 15 residues.

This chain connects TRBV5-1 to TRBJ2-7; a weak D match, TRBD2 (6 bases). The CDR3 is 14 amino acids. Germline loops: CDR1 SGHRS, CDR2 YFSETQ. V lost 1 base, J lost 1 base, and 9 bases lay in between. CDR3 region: CASSLLGRSYEQYF. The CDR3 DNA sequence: TGCGCCAGCAGCTTGTTAGGGAGGTCCTACGAGCAGTACTTC.

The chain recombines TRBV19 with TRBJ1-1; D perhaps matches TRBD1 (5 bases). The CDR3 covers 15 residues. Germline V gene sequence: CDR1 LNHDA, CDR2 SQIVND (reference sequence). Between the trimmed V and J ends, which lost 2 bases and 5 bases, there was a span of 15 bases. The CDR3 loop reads CASSILFTNRTEAFF. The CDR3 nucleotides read TGTGCCAGTAGTATATTATTCACAAACAGGACTGAAGCTTTCTTT.

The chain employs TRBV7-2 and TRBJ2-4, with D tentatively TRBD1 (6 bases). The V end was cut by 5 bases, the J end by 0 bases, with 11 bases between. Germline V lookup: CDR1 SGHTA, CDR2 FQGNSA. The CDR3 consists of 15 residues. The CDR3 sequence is CASSPEGVAKNIQYF. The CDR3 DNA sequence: TGTGCCAGCAGCCCAGAGGGGGTAGCCAAAAACATTCAGTACTTC. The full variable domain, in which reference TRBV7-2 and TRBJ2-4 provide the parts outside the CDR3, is GAGVSQSPSNKVTEKGKDVELRCDPISGHTALYWYRQSLGQGLEFLIYFQGNSAPDKSGLPSDRFSAERTGGSVSTLTIQRTQQEDSAVYLCASSPEGVAKNIQYFGAGTRLSVL.

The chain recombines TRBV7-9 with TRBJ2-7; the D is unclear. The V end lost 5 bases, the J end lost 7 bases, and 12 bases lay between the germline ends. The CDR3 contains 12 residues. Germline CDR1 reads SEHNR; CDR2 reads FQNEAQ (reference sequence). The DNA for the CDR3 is TGTGCCAGCAGCCTCCGGCCCGGGGAGCAGTACTTC. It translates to CASSLRPGEQYF. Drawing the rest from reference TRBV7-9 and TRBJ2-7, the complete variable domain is DTGVSQNPRHKITKRGQNVTFRCDPISEHNRLYWYRQTLGQGPEFLTYFQNEAQLEKSRLLSDRFSAERPKGSFSTLEIQRTEQGDSAMYLCASSLRPGEQYFGPGTRLTVT.

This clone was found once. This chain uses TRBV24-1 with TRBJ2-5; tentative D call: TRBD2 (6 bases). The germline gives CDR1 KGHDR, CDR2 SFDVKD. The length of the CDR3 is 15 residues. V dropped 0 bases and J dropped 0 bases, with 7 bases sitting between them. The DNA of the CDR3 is TGTGCCACCAGTGATTTGGGAGGGGACCAAGAGACCCAGTACTTC. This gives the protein CATSDLGGDQETQYF.

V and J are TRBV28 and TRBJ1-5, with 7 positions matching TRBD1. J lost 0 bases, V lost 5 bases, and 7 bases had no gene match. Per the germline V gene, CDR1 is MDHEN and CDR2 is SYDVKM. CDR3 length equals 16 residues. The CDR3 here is CASSQQQGYSNQPQHF. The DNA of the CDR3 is TGTGCCAGCAGTCAACAACAGGGGTATAGCAATCAGCCCCAGCATTTT. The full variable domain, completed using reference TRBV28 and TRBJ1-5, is DVKVTQSSRYLVKRTGEKVFLECVQDMDHENMFWYRQDPGLGLRLIYFSYDVKMKEKGDIPEGYSVSREKKERFSLILESASTNQTSMYLCASSQQQGYSNQPQHFGDGTRLSIL.

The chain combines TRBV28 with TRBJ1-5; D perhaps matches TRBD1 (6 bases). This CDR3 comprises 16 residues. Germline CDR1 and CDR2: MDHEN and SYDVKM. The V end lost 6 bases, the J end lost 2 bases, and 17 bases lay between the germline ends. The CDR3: CASSPARGGRNQPQHF. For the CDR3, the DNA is TGTGCCAGCAGCCCCGCGAGGGGGGGACGCAATCAGCCCCAGCATTTT.